This is a list of T cell receptor beta chains from one sample in a study of T cell responses to AZD1222 COVID-19 vaccine. Data came from immunoSEQ multiplex PCR; TCRdb stores just in-frame clones and leaves some out. In the table there are about 110,000 clones, about 88% of which are singletons. Sequenced here: peripheral blood, sampled on day 0 of AZD1222 vaccination. The receptors shown here come from an adult in good health. The CDR3 runs from the conserved cysteine through the conserved F or W. The D gene is left open where the match is weak. Only some rows state a clone size, as once, few, many or a class for expanded clones.

d_call: TRBD1; cdr3_length: 16; clone_size: once; j_call: TRBJ1-6; v_call: TRBV19; cdr3_aa: CASSMYQGQGNSPLHF; cdr3_nt: TGTGCCAGTAGTATGTACCAGGGACAGGGAAATTCACCCCTCCACTTT
d_call: .; cdr3_length: 12; clone_size: .; j_call: TRBJ2-7; v_call: TRBV30; cdr3_aa: CAIRPQTSEQYF; cdr3_nt: TGTGCCATCCGTCCCCAAACCTCCGAGCAGTACTTC
d_call: TRBD1; cdr3_length: 15; clone_size: .; j_call: TRBJ2-5; v_call: TRBV28; cdr3_aa: CASSPLGDRAETQYF; cdr3_nt: TGTGCCAGCAGTCCCCTGGGGGACAGGGCAGAGACCCAGTACTTC
d_call: TRBD1; cdr3_length: 14; clone_size: .; j_call: TRBJ1-2; v_call: TRBV5-1; cdr3_aa: CASSLGQGAFGYTF; cdr3_nt: TGCGCCAGCAGCCTAGGACAGGGGGCTTTCGGCTACACCTTC
d_call: TRBD1; cdr3_length: 16; clone_size: .; j_call: TRBJ2-3; v_call: TRBV7-6; cdr3_aa: CASSQLRTGGSDTQYF; cdr3_nt: TGTGCCAGCAGCCAGCTTAGGACAGGGGGGTCAGATACGCAGTATTTT
d_call: .; cdr3_length: 13; clone_size: once; j_call: TRBJ1-5; v_call: TRBV28; cdr3_aa: CASSLVSNQPQHF; cdr3_nt: TGTGCCAGCAGTTTAGTCAGCAATCAGCCCCAGCATTTT
d_call: .; cdr3_length: 13; clone_size: .; j_call: TRBJ2-1; v_call: TRBV6-5; cdr3_aa: CASTARGVNEQFF; cdr3_nt: TGTGCCAGCACCGCCAGAGGCGTCAATGAGCAGTTCTTC
d_call: .; cdr3_length: 17; clone_size: .; j_call: TRBJ1-5; v_call: TRBV27; cdr3_aa: CASRRQLEERGNQPQHF; cdr3_nt: TGTGCCAGCAGGCGACAATTGGAAGAGAGGGGCAATCAGCCCCAGCATTTT
d_call: TRBD2; cdr3_length: 17; clone_size: .; j_call: TRBJ2-3; v_call: TRBV7-9; cdr3_aa: CASSYFKTSGGTDTQYF; cdr3_nt: TGTGCCAGCAGCTACTTTAAGACTAGCGGGGGCACAGATACGCAGTATTTT
d_call: .; cdr3_length: 15; clone_size: few; j_call: TRBJ1-2; v_call: TRBV29-1; cdr3_aa: CSDQGTPGGNYGYTF; cdr3_nt: TGCAGCGACCAGGGGACACCCGGCGGTAACTATGGCTACACCTTC
d_call: .; cdr3_length: 16; clone_size: .; j_call: TRBJ1-4; v_call: TRBV28; cdr3_aa: CASSLFRGSTNEKLFF; cdr3_nt: TGTGCCAGCAGTTTATTCAGGGGCTCAACTAATGAAAAACTGTTTTTT
d_call: .; cdr3_length: 15; clone_size: .; j_call: TRBJ2-7; v_call: TRBV7-6; cdr3_aa: CASSLVGGGQYEQYF; cdr3_nt: TGTGCCAGCAGCTTAGTAGGCGGGGGCCAATACGAGCAGTACTTC
d_call: .; cdr3_length: 14; clone_size: .; j_call: TRBJ1-5; v_call: TRBV6-2/TRBV6-3; cdr3_aa: CASSWTRYNQPQHF; cdr3_nt: TGTGCCAGCAGTTGGACTAGATACAATCAGCCCCAGCATTTT
d_call: .; cdr3_length: 17; clone_size: .; j_call: TRBJ1-5; v_call: TRBV19; cdr3_aa: CASSDRMTGARNQPQHF; cdr3_nt: TGTGCCAGTAGCGACCGGATGACGGGGGCCCGCAATCAGCCCCAGCATTTT
d_call: TRBD1; cdr3_length: 17; clone_size: .; j_call: TRBJ1-6; v_call: TRBV7-6; cdr3_aa: CASSLSPGGRTNSPLHF; cdr3_nt: TGTGCCAGCAGCTTATCCCCAGGGGGCCGAACTAATTCACCCCTCCACTTT
d_call: TRBD1; cdr3_length: 16; clone_size: .; j_call: TRBJ2-7; v_call: TRBV6-5; cdr3_aa: CASSYYKRTGRNEQYF; cdr3_nt: TGTGCCAGCAGTTACTACAAGAGGACAGGGAGGAACGAGCAGTACTTC
d_call: .; cdr3_length: 13; clone_size: .; j_call: TRBJ2-5; v_call: TRBV19; cdr3_aa: CASSPSGVETQYF; cdr3_nt: TGTGCCAGTAGTCCTTCAGGGGTCGAGACCCAGTACTTC
d_call: TRBD1; cdr3_length: 15; clone_size: .; j_call: TRBJ1-5; v_call: TRBV19; cdr3_aa: CASRTPGGVGQPQHF; cdr3_nt: TGTGCCAGTAGGACCCCAGGGGGCGTGGGTCAGCCCCAGCATTTT
d_call: TRBD2; cdr3_length: 18; clone_size: once; j_call: TRBJ2-1; v_call: TRBV2; cdr3_aa: CASSEALGTSGGGDEQFF; cdr3_nt: TGTGCCAGCAGTGAAGCGCTGGGGACTAGCGGGGGAGGGGATGAGCAGTTCTTC
d_call: .; cdr3_length: 13; clone_size: .; j_call: TRBJ1-2; v_call: TRBV2; cdr3_aa: CASSESDRSSYTF; cdr3_nt: TGTGCCAGCAGTGAATCCGACAGATCCAGCTACACCTTC
d_call: .; cdr3_length: 13; clone_size: .; j_call: TRBJ1-1; v_call: TRBV6-2/TRBV6-3; cdr3_aa: CASSPWGGTEAFF; cdr3_nt: TGTGCCAGCAGCCCCTGGGGGGGCACTGAAGCTTTCTTT
d_call: TRBD1; cdr3_length: 15; clone_size: .; j_call: TRBJ1-4; v_call: TRBV11-1; cdr3_aa: CASRRTGGVHEKLFF; cdr3_nt: TGTGCCAGCAGAAGGACAGGGGGCGTACATGAAAAACTGTTTTTT
d_call: TRBD1; cdr3_length: 16; clone_size: .; j_call: TRBJ2-7; v_call: TRBV6-5; cdr3_aa: CASSYTRQGAPYEQYF; cdr3_nt: TGTGCCAGCAGTTACACTAGACAGGGGGCCCCCTACGAGCAGTACTTC
d_call: TRBD1; cdr3_length: 17; clone_size: .; j_call: TRBJ1-5; v_call: TRBV4-1; cdr3_aa: CASSPIGRINSGGSLSF; cdr3_nt: TGCGCCAGCAGCCCAATAGGACGGATTAACTCAGGGGGATCGTTGAGTTTT
d_call: .; cdr3_length: 16; clone_size: .; j_call: TRBJ2-7; v_call: TRBV4-3; cdr3_aa: CASSQDAGGVPYEQYF; cdr3_nt: TGCGCCAGCAGCCAAGATGCCGGGGGCGTCCCCTACGAGCAGTACTTC
d_call: .; cdr3_length: 14; clone_size: .; j_call: TRBJ1-1; v_call: TRBV5-5; cdr3_aa: CASSNTGMNTEAFF; cdr3_nt: TGTGCCAGCAGCAACACAGGGATGAACACTGAAGCTTTCTTT
d_call: .; cdr3_length: 13; clone_size: .; j_call: TRBJ1-6; v_call: TRBV5-8; cdr3_aa: CASSLRQRSPLHF; cdr3_nt: TGTGCCAGCAGCTTGAGGCAGCGATCACCCCTCCACTTT